This TCR beta chain was observed in a study of breast tumors, draining lymph nodes, adjacent tissues. Study results and caveats: The data were judged consistent with most tumor T cells coming from lymph node and expanding in tumor.

Germline V gene data show CDR1 as DFQATT and CDR2 as SNEGSKA (reference sequence). The CDR3 has 14 residues. V gave up 2 bases and J gave up 4 bases; unmatched junction bases: 7. The lymph nodes were axillary draining lymph nodes from breast cancer patients. This clonotype showed up many times. Its antigen is undetermined. TCRdb re-derived calls from the multiplex PCR reads in MiXCR, one entry per CDR3 protein. The sample comprises about 200,000 distinct CDR3 sequences, around 33% of which are singletons, and 4.3% rests with the top ten. The TCR originated in a female donor with breast cancer. Some clones in this sample may be carry-over from other donors' samples. Sequences were obtained from axillary lymph node tissue. The gene calls are TRBV20-1 and TRBJ2-5; 7 positions match TRBD1. The DNA for the CDR3 is TGCAGTGCTAGACCTCTGACAGGGAGAGAGACCCAGTACTTC. Amino acids: CSARPLTGRETQYF.